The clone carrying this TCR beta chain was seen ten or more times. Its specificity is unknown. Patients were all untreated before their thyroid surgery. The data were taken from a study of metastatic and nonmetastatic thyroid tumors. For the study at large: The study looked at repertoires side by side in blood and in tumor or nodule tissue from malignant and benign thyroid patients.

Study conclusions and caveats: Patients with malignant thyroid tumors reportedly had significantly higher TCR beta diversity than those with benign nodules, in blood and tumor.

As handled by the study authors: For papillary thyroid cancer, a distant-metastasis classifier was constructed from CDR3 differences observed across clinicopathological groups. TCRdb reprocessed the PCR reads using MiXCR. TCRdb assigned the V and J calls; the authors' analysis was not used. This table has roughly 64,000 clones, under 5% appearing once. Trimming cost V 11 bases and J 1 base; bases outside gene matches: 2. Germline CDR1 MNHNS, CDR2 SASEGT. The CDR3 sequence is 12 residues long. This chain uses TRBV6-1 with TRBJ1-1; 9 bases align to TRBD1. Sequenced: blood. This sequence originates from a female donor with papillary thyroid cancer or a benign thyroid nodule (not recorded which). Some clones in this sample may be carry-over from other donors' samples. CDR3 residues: CAVGQGNTEAFF. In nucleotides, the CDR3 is TGTGCCGTGGGACAGGGGAACACTGAAGCTTTCTTT.